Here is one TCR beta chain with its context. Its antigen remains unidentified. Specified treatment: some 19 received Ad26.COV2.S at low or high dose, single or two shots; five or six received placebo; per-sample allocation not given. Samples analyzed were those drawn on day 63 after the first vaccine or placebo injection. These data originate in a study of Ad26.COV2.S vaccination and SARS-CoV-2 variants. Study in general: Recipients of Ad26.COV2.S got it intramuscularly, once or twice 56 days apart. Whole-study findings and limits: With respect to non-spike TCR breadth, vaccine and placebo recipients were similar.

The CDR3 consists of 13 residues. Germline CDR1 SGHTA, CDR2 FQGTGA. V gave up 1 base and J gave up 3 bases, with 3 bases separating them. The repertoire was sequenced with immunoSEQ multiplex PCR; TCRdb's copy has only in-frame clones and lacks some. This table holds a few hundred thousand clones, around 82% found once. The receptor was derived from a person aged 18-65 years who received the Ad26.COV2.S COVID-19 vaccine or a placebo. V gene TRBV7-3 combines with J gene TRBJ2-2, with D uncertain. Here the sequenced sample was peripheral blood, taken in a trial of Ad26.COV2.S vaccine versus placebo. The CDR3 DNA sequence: TGTGCCAGCAGCTTAAGGGACACCGGGGAGCTGTTTTTT. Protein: CASSLRDTGELFF.